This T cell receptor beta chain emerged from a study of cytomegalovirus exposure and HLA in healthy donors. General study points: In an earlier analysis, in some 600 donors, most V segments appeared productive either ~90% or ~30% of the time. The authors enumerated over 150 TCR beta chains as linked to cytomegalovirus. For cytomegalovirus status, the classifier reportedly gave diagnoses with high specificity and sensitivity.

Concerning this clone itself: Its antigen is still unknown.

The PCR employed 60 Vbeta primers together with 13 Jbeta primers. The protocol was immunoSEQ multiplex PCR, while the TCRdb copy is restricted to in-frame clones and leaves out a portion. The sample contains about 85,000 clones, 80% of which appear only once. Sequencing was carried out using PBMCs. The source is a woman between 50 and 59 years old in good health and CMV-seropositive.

In DNA form, the CDR3 reads TGTGCCAGCAGTCGGACAGACACCGGGGAGCTGTTTTTT. Protein product: CASSRTDTGELFF. The chain carries TRBV7-3 and TRBJ2-2, with D possibly TRBD1 on 6 matching bases. Trimming left V 6 bases short and J 3 bases short, with 8 bases between. The CDR3 length is 13 residues. The germline V gene has CDR1 SGHTA and CDR2 FQGTGA.